This entry features one TCR beta chain sequence. What it binds is unknown. A junction boundary mismatches the germline segment, possibly from a read error. Germline V gene lookup returns CDR1 SQVTM and CDR2 ANQGSEA. The CDR3 sequence is 14 residues long. This entry is derived from a study of beta chain features in type 1 diabetes. Study-wide results and caveats: PCR, the amplification step, might favor shorter templates, equally in patients and controls.

Since all of the isolated RNA was reverse transcribed, expressed TCRB transcripts were what got sequenced. Only in-frame clones appear in the TCRdb table, and some are missing; sequencing was by immunoSEQ multiplex PCR. The data show 200,000 to 250,000 clones, with roughly a tenth seen just once and 1% to 1.5% held by the top ten. It was one heparinised blood draw, averaging roughly 120 mL, that each donor gave. CD4+ cells of the naive, central memory, regulatory and stem cell-like memory types were sorted via CD45RO/CCR7/CD25/CD127/CD95/CD27. This TCR was recovered from a man between 18 and 35 years old in good health. This chain links TRBV29-1 with TRBJ2-7; D gene ambiguous. What was sequenced was central memory CD4+ T cells from blood. The CDR3 sequence is CSVEGNRDSYEQYF. CDR3 DNA sequence: TGCAGCGTCGAAGGAAATAGGGACTCCTACGAGCAGTACTTC.